This is a list of T cell receptor beta chains from one sample in a study of cytomegalovirus exposure and HLA in healthy donors. The method was immunoSEQ multiplex PCR; TCRdb's version includes in-frame clones alone and lacks a portion of them. The sample includes about 140,000 clones, roughly 90% of them seen just once. Sample: PBMCs. The receptors were gathered from a man between 18 and 29 years old in good health and CMV-seronegative. The CDR3 runs from the conserved cysteine through the conserved F or W. D genes are given only for firm matches. Size values are once, few and many counts, or a class for expanded clones, and some rows have none.

v_gene,abundance,j_gene,d_gene,CDR3nt,CDR3aa
TRBV10-1,-,TRBJ2-1,TRBD2,TGCGCCAGCAGTGGGACTAGACGGTACAATGAGCAGTTCTTC,CASSGTRRYNEQFF
TRBV6-6,-,TRBJ2-1,TRBD2,TGTGCCAGCAAAGCGGGGACCGCCCTCGGCAATGAGCAGTTCTTC,CASKAGTALGNEQFF
TRBV5-4,-,TRBJ1-3,TRBD1,TGTGCCAGCGGGGACAGGGCCTCTGGAAACACCATATATTTT,CASGDRASGNTIYF
TRBV18,-,TRBJ2-2,-,TGTGCCAGCTCACCACTTTCAGGGGAGACCGGGGAGCTGTTTTTT,CASSPLSGETGELFF
TRBV5-1,-,TRBJ2-5,-,TGCGCCAGCAGCCCCTTCTTAGGAGGACAAGAGACCCAGTACTTC,CASSPFLGGQETQYF
TRBV7-2,-,TRBJ1-1,-,TGTGCCAGCAGCTTACAGGGTGGAGTGAACACTGAAGCTTTCTTT,CASSLQGGVNTEAFF
TRBV27,few,TRBJ1-5,-,TGTGCCAGCAGTCCCTCCCGGGGGGTGGGTCAGCCCCAGCATTTT,CASSPSRGVGQPQHF
TRBV15,-,TRBJ1-1,-,TGTGCCACCAGCAGAGTGGGGGCGCGTGAAGCTTTCTTT,CATSRVGAREAFF
TRBV6-5,-,TRBJ1-1,-,TGTGCCAGCAGTTACGCGGGGAACACTGAAGCTTTCTTT,CASSYAGNTEAFF
TRBV5-6,-,TRBJ2-3,-,TGTGCCAGCAGCGGCCCGCTAGTTACAGATACGCAGTATTTT,CASSGPLVTDTQYF
TRBV7-6,-,TRBJ2-1,TRBD2,TGTGCCAGCAGCTTGGGTTCTAGCGGCTCCTACAATGAGCAGTTCTTC,CASSLGSSGSYNEQFF
TRBV9,-,TRBJ2-3,TRBD2,TGTGCCAGCAGCCGACTAGCGGGGTACACAAATACGCAGTATTTT,CASSRLAGYTNTQYF
TRBV27,-,TRBJ2-7,TRBD2,TGTGCCAGCAGTCCCAGCGGGGGGACCCCCTACGAGCAGTACTTC,CASSPSGGTPYEQYF
TRBV4-3,-,TRBJ2-1,-,TGCGCCAGCAGCCAAGGACGACAACCGCACAATGAGCAGTTCTTC,CASSQGRQPHNEQFF
TRBV15,-,TRBJ2-1,TRBD1,TGTGCCACCAGCGGAGGACAGGGGCTCAATGAGCAGTTCTTC,CATSGGQGLNEQFF
TRBV18,-,TRBJ1-2,TRBD1,TGTGCCAGCTCGACGGACAGGTCCTATGGCTACACCTTC,CASSTDRSYGYTF
TRBV25-1,-,TRBJ2-7,-,TGTGCCAGCAGGAACAGGGTCTACGAGCAGTACTTC,CASRNRVYEQYF
TRBV7-2,-,TRBJ2-7,-,TGTGCCAGCAGCCGTACGACAGTAGCCTACGAGCAGTACTTC,CASSRTTVAYEQYF
TRBV19,-,TRBJ2-7,TRBD1,TGTGCCAGTACCCCCCGGGACAGGAGTCTTAACGAGCAGTACTTC,CASTPRDRSLNEQYF
TRBV7-9,-,TRBJ2-7,-,TGTGCCAGCAGCTACCAAACCTTAGTGGAGCAGTACTTC,CASSYQTLVEQYF
TRBV14,-,TRBJ2-5,TRBD1,TGTGCCAGCAGCCAAGATCCGGGACAGGAGGAGACCCAGTACTTC,CASSQDPGQEETQYF
TRBV9,-,TRBJ2-5,TRBD1,TGTGCCAGCAGCCGACAGGGCCAAGAGACCCAGTACTTC,CASSRQGQETQYF
TRBV19,-,TRBJ1-4,-,TGTGCCAGTAGCCCCCAGGGGACGCCGAATGAAAAACTGTTTTTT,CASSPQGTPNEKLFF
TRBV28,-,TRBJ2-7,-,TGTGCCAGCAGTTTAGTGGCAGGGGCCTACGAGCAGTACTTC,CASSLVAGAYEQYF
TRBV2,few,TRBJ1-6,-,TGTGCCAGCAGTGTTGGCCCCAATTCACCCCTCCACTTT,CASSVGPNSPLHF
TRBV11-2,once,TRBJ1-4,-,TGTGCCAGCAGCTCCGCGGGCGGGGGGCCTTCGGTTGAAAAACTGTTTTTT,CASSSAGGGPSVEKLFF
TRBV14,-,TRBJ1-5,TRBD1,TGTGCCAGCAGCCAAGAGGCGCCCATTAGCAACAGGGGAGTGAATCAGCCCCAGCATTTT,CASSQEAPISNRGVNQPQHF
TRBV19,once,TRBJ2-3,TRBD1,TGTGCCAGTAGCTCATCTCCGGGACAGTCTAATACGCAGTATTTT,CASSSSPGQSNTQYF
TRBV9,-,TRBJ2-1,-,TGTGCCAGCAGCGTAGGAATCGGGGGAGCCTACAATGAGCAGTTCTTC,CASSVGIGGAYNEQFF
TRBV28,-,TRBJ2-1,TRBD2,TGTGCCAGCAGTCCCGGGACTAGCGGGAGGCCCTTAGAGCAGTTCTTC,CASSPGTSGRPLEQFF
TRBV5-1,-,TRBJ1-3,TRBD1,TGCGCCAGCAGCTTAACCGGGACAGGGGCCGCGAGGGGCACCATATATTTT,CASSLTGTGAARGTIYF
TRBV10-3,-,TRBJ1-2,TRBD1,TGTGCCATCAGTGAGGTTGCAGGACAGGGTATGGGTGGCTACACCTTC,CAISEVAGQGMGGYTF
TRBV19,-,TRBJ1-5,-,TGTGCCAGTAGTATTCAGGGCCGAAATCAGCCCCAGCATTTT,CASSIQGRNQPQHF
TRBV5-1,-,TRBJ1-2,TRBD1,TGCGCCAGCAGCAGGGACAGATCTAACTATGGCTACACCTTC,CASSRDRSNYGYTF
TRBV29-1,-,TRBJ1-3,TRBD1,TGCAGCGTGGTGGCACGGCCCAGGGGGCCAAATAAGGGTTCTGGAAACACCATATATTTT,CSVVARPRGPNKGSGNTIYF
TRBV18,-,TRBJ1-1,TRBD1,TGTGCCAGCTCACCGACAGGGGTGGTTTCCACTGAAGCTTTCTTT,CASSPTGVVSTEAFF
TRBV9,once,TRBJ1-1,-,TGTGCCAGCAGCGGAGACCGACAGCAAGCTTTCTTT,CASSGDRQQAFF
TRBV6-1,-,TRBJ2-3,-,TGTGCCACCTCGTCCAGGACACCAGATACGCAGTATTTT,CATSSRTPDTQYF
TRBV7-9,-,TRBJ2-5,TRBD1,TGTGCCAGCAGCCAAGCACCCAGGGGGCGGGAGACCCAGTACTTC,CASSQAPRGRETQYF
TRBV7-8,-,TRBJ2-1,-,TGTGCCAGCAGCTTGAGAACAGGAGAACCCTACAATGAGCAGTTCTTC,CASSLRTGEPYNEQFF
TRBV28,once,TRBJ2-5,-,TGTGCCAGCATCCAAGGTGGGGGGGAGACCCAGTACTTC,CASIQGGGETQYF
TRBV19,-,TRBJ1-1,-,TGTGCCAGTAGTGGCCTACAGGGTCAGGACACTGAAGCTTTCTTT,CASSGLQGQDTEAFF
TRBV7-9,-,TRBJ2-7,-,TGTGCCAGCAGCTACCCCTACGGGAGTAGGGACGAGCAGTACTTC,CASSYPYGSRDEQYF
TRBV5-5,-,TRBJ1-1,-,TGTGCCAGCAGCAGTACAGGAATTACTGAAGCTTTCTTT,CASSSTGITEAFF
TRBV28,-,TRBJ2-6,-,TGTGCCAGCAGTTCAGGGAAAAGTAGTGGGGCCAACGTCCTGACTTTC,CASSSGKSSGANVLTF
TRBV7-2,-,TRBJ2-7,-,TGTGCCAGCAGCAGAACCAGCTCCTACGAGCAGTACTTC,CASSRTSSYEQYF
TRBV11-2,-,TRBJ1-1,TRBD1,TGTGCCAGCAGCAGGGACAGAGACACTGAAGCTTTCTTT,CASSRDRDTEAFF
TRBV18,-,TRBJ1-5,-,TGTGCCAGCTCACTCGATCAGCCCCAGCATTTT,CASSLDQPQHF
TRBV7-2,-,TRBJ2-5,-,TGTGCCAGCAGCTTTGTGGGTGGGAGCGAGACCCAGTACTTC,CASSFVGGSETQYF
TRBV11-2,-,TRBJ1-5,TRBD1,TGTGCCAGCAGCTTAGGGGACAGGGGCCTTTATAGCAATCAGCCCCAGCATTTT,CASSLGDRGLYSNQPQHF
TRBV10-2,once,TRBJ2-7,TRBD2,TGCGCCAGCAGAGATAGCGGGACGTCCTACGAGCAGTACTTC,CASRDSGTSYEQYF